Below are 9 T cell receptor beta chains sequenced from a single sample in a study of T-cell memory formation after mild COVID-19. TCRdb reprocessed the 5' RACE reads with MiXCR, giving one entry per CDR3 protein. This table has more than 250,000 distinct CDR3 sequences, roughly 16% appearing once. Sequenced: PBMCs or a T cell subset sorted from them (not recorded which). Receptors were obtained from a man between 18 and 35 years old who had mild COVID-19 (a few samples of this study predate the infection). Cell type and time point are not known.

V usage is TRBV12-3 or TRBV12-4 and J usage is TRBJ2-1, with a weak D call TRBD2 (6 bases). V was pared by 9 bases and J by 3 bases, with 15 bases between. The CDR3 spans 14 residues. In DNA, the CDR3 is TGTGCCAGTTACCGACGGGGGAGCTACAATGAGCAGTTCTTC. It specifies CASYRRGSYNEQFF.

This clonotype was observed a few times. The chain uses TRBV7-2 and TRBJ1-6; a weak D match, TRBD1 (5 bases). Germline V gives CDR1 SGHTA, CDR2 FQGNSA. Between the trimmed V and J ends, which lost 3 bases and 7 bases, there was a span of 13 bases. The CDR3 runs to 15 residues. This CDR3 reads CASSLILGTNSPLHF. The CDR3, as DNA: TGTGCCAGCAGCTTGATCTTAGGGACCAATTCACCCCTCCACTTT. The full variable domain, its missing parts supplied by reference TRBV7-2 and TRBJ1-6, is GAGVSQSPSNKVTEKGKDVELRCDPISGHTALYWYRQSLGQGLEFLIYFQGNSAPDKSGLPSDRFSAERTGGSVSTLTIQRTQQEDSAVYLCASSLILGTNSPLHFGNGTRLTVT.

This clonotype came up a few times. This sequence joins TRBV7-8 and TRBJ1-1; no clear D gene. V was clipped by 5 bases and J by 0 bases, with 16 bases between them. CDR1 SGHVS and CDR2 FQNEAQ come from the germline V gene. This CDR3 has 16 residues. The CDR3: CASSPDTPGMNTEAFF. The CDR3 region has the DNA TGTGCCAGCAGCCCCGACACCCCGGGGATGAACACTGAAGCTTTCTTT.

V gene TRBV5-1 combines with J gene TRBJ2-3, with 10 bases lining up with TRBD2. The junction had 3 bases not matched to a gene; V was cut back by 0 bases and J by 5 bases. The V gene's germline CDR1 is SGHRS and CDR2 YFSETQ. This CDR3 spans 15 amino acids. CDR3 residues: CASSLASGGVDTQYF. CDR3 in DNA: TGCGCCAGCAGCTTGGCCAGCGGGGGGGTAGATACGCAGTATTTT.

This clonotype was counted between two and nine times. The chain uses TRBV20-1 and TRBJ1-6; perhaps TRBD1 as D (6 bases). Germline V lookup: CDR1 DFQATT, CDR2 SNEGSKA (reference sequence). V lost 5 bases to trimming and J lost 14 bases, with 16 bases between them. This CDR3 comprises 12 residues. CDR3 sequence: CSARQDTESLHF. In DNA form, the CDR3 reads TGCAGTGCTCGACAGGACACCGAGTCCCTCCACTTT.

This clonotype came up a few times. The chain uses TRBV9 and TRBJ1-6, with 9 bases lining up with TRBD1. This CDR3 spans 15 amino acids. Germline loops: CDR1 SGDLS, CDR2 YYNGEE. After removal of 0 bases from V and 7 bases from J, the junction contained 2 bases not matched to a gene. CDR3 residues: CASSVGQGVNSPLHF. CDR3 sequence (DNA): TGTGCCAGCAGCGTAGGACAGGGGGTAAATTCACCCCTCCACTTT.

This clonotype was observed many times. This rearrangement joins TRBV7-9 to TRBJ1-1; D is uncertain. The CDR3 totals 16 residues. The ends were cut back, 7 bases at V and 0 bases at J, with 18 bases in the middle. CDR1 is SEHNR and CDR2 is FQNEAQ in the germline V gene (reference sequence). The CDR3, as DNA: TGTGCCAGCACCTTGGCACGGGTGAAGTTGAACACTGAAGCTTTCTTT. Translation gives CASTLARVKLNTEAFF.

The table lists this clonotype with a few counts. The chain employs TRBV5-1 and TRBJ2-3; a weak D match, TRBD1 (5 bases). CDR1 is SGHRS and CDR2 is YFSETQ in the germline V gene. Trimming cost V 4 bases and J 0 bases, with 15 bases left between them. This CDR3 spans 16 amino acids. The CDR3 DNA reads TGCGCCAGCAGCCCCGGACACGTCCTTAGCACAGATACGCAGTATTTT. Translation gives CASSPGHVLSTDTQYF.

This clonotype was seen more than once but under ten times. CDR3 in amino acids: CAWTRDRMNTEAFF. The DNA for the CDR3 is TGTGCCTGGACTCGGGACAGGATGAACACTGAAGCTTTCTTT. The chain is built from TRBV30 and TRBJ1-1; 8 nucleotides match TRBD1. Trimming removed 4 bases from V and 0 bases from J; junction bases left unmatched: 4. Germline V lookup: CDR1 GTSNPN, CDR2 SVGIG (reference sequence). There are 14 residues in the CDR3.